This T cell receptor (beta chain) was documented in a study of cytomegalovirus exposure and HLA in healthy donors. Use of 60 Vbeta and 13 Jbeta primers characterized the PCR. Data came from immunoSEQ multiplex PCR; TCRdb stores just in-frame clones and leaves some out. The sample contains roughly 100,000 clones, nearly 85% of which appear only once. As regards this clone: Its antigen remains unknown.

The CDR3 is 15 amino acids. The germline V gene has CDR1 SGHAT and CDR2 FQNNGV. After removal of 4 bases from V and 4 bases from J, the junction contained 7 bases not matched to a gene. Findings and caveats of the study: Productive status was seen about 90% or about 30% of the time for most TCR beta V segments in an earlier analysis. TRBV6-2, TRBV6-3 and other indistinguishable V segments were excluded. Researchers reportedly found TCR beta sequences accurately predicted most subjects' HLA-A and HLA-B alleles. Cytomegalovirus status was reportedly diagnosed by the classifier with high sensitivity and specificity.

This chain links TRBV11-2 with TRBJ2-7; 10 bases line up with TRBD2. The sequence was collected from a man younger than 35 in good health and CMV-seronegative. Material: PBMCs. The CDR3 coding sequence is TGTGCCAGCAGCTCTAGCGGGAGCTTCATTTACGAGCAGTACTTC. Its protein product is CASSSSGSFIYEQYF. The variable domain in full, with the rest retrieved from reference TRBV11-2 and TRBJ2-7, is EAGVAQSPRYKIIEKRQSVAFWCNPISGHATLYWYQQILGQGPKLLIQFQNNGVVDDSQLPKDRFSAERLKGVDSTLKIQPAKLEDSAVYLCASSSSGSFIYEQYFGPGTRLTVT.